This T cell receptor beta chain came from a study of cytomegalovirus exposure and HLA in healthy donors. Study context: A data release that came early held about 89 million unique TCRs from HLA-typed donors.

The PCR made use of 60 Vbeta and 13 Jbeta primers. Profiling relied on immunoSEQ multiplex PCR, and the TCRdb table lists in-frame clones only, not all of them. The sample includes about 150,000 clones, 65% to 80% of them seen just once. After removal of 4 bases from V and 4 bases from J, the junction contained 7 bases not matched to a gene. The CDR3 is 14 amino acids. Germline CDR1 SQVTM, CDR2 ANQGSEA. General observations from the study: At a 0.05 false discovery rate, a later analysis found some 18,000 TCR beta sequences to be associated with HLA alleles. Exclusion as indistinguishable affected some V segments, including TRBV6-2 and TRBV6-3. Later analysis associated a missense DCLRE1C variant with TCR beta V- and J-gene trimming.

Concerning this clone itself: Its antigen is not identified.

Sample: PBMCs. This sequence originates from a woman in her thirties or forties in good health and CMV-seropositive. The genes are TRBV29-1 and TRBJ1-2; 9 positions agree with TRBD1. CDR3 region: CSVGGVGQGYGYTF. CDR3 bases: TGCAGCGTTGGGGGGGTGGGACAGGGCTATGGCTACACCTTC.